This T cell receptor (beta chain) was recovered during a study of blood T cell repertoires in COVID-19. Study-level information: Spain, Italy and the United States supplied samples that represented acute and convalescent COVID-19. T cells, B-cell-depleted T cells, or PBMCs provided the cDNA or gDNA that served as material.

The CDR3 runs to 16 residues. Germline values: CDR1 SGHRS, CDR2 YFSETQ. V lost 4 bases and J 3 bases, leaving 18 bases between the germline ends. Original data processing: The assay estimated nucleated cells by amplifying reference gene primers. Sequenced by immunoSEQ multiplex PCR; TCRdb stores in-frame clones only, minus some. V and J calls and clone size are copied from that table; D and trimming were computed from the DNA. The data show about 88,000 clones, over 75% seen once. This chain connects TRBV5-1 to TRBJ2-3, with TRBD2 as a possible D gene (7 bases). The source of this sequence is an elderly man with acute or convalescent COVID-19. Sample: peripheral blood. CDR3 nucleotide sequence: TGCGCCAGCAGCCTGGGTGGGGGGGCCGTGACAGATACGCAGTATTTT. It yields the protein CASSLGGGAVTDTQYF.